This TCR beta chain was documented in a study of post-analysis software for immune sequencing data. Study at large: Recorded subtypes: relapsing-remitting, secondary progressive, progressive-relapsing; some patients unannotated. General study findings and limits: When patients were compared with controls, a handful of TRBV segments were more frequent, TRBV5-6, TRBV5-1 and TRBV20-1 among them.

This CDR3 spans 12 amino acids. J gave up 4 bases and V 6 bases, and 2 bases lay outside the gene matches. Germline assignment: CDR1 SQVTM and CDR2 ANQGSEA. Included in the TCR beta cDNA libraries were unique molecular identifiers. MiXCR was run by TCRdb on the PCR reads, yielding one entry per CDR3 protein. The sample consists of fewer than 900,000 distinct CDR3 sequences, around 42% of them appearing once. Concerning this clonotype itself: Antigen specificity is unknown.

Material for sequencing was blood. This clonotype originated in a girl aged 10-17 years with multiple sclerosis. V and J are TRBV29-1 and TRBJ2-5; 10 bases map to TRBD2. CDR3 residues: CSVRTSGETQYF. CDR3 in DNA: TGCAGCGTCAGGACTAGCGGAGAGACCCAGTACTTC.